These T cell receptor beta chains were read from a single sample in a study of TIL therapy for anti-PD-1-resistant metastatic lung cancer. Clones were sequenced by immunoSEQ multiplex PCR, and TCRdb holds only the in-frame ones, with some missing. The sample shows tens of thousands of clones, roughly two thirds of them seen only once. The specimen was tumor tissue, collected at baseline. Receptors originate from a woman aged 25-80 years with non-small cell lung cancer. Each CDR3 is given with its conserved first and last residue. A D gene is named only where the DNA matches it firmly. Only some rows state a clone size, as once, few, many or a class for expanded clones.

j_call: TRBJ1-1; v_call: TRBV5-4; d_call: -; clone_size: once; cdr3_aa: CASSLGGPEEAFF; cdr3_nt: TGTGCCAGCAGCTTGGGAGGCCCGGAAGAAGCTTTCTTT
j_call: TRBJ2-1; v_call: TRBV5-4; d_call: TRBD2; clone_size: -; cdr3_aa: CASSDRGGTNEQFF; cdr3_nt: TGTGCCAGCAGCGACCGGGGAGGGACGAATGAGCAGTTCTTC
j_call: TRBJ2-4; v_call: TRBV27; d_call: -; clone_size: once; cdr3_aa: CASSFNGNIQYF; cdr3_nt: TGTGCCAGCAGTTTCAACGGAAACATTCAGTACTTC
j_call: TRBJ2-3; v_call: TRBV6-6; d_call: -; clone_size: -; cdr3_aa: CASSRPGRLDTQYF; cdr3_nt: TGTGCCAGCAGTCGGCCCGGACGGCTAGATACGCAGTATTTT
j_call: TRBJ2-5; v_call: TRBV7-2; d_call: -; clone_size: -; cdr3_aa: CASSLWGVQETQYF; cdr3_nt: TGTGCCAGCAGCCTATGGGGGGTTCAAGAGACCCAGTACTTC
j_call: TRBJ2-7; v_call: TRBV27; d_call: TRBD2; clone_size: -; cdr3_aa: CASSSHSSGGYEQYF; cdr3_nt: TGTGCCAGCAGTTCCCATTCTAGCGGGGGATACGAGCAGTACTTC
j_call: TRBJ2-7; v_call: TRBV7-8; d_call: TRBD1; clone_size: few; cdr3_aa: CASSDRGNYEQYF; cdr3_nt: TGTGCCAGCAGCGACAGGGGAAACTACGAGCAGTACTTC
j_call: TRBJ2-3; v_call: TRBV5-4; d_call: TRBD2; clone_size: -; cdr3_aa: CASSRTRGDTQYF; cdr3_nt: TGTGCCAGCAGCCGGACTAGGGGAGATACGCAGTATTTT
j_call: TRBJ2-1; v_call: TRBV7-2; d_call: -; clone_size: -; cdr3_aa: CASSTLSEQFF; cdr3_nt: TGTGCCAGCAGCACCTTAAGCGAGCAGTTCTTC
j_call: TRBJ2-1; v_call: TRBV12-5; d_call: -; clone_size: -; cdr3_aa: CASRAVGANEQFF; cdr3_nt: TGTGCTAGCCGAGCGGTGGGAGCGAATGAGCAGTTCTTC
j_call: TRBJ2-3; v_call: TRBV11-3; d_call: -; clone_size: -; cdr3_aa: CASSLDGRTGGTDTQYF; cdr3_nt: TGTGCCAGCAGCTTAGATGGGCGGACCGGTGGCACAGATACGCAGTATTTT
j_call: TRBJ2-2; v_call: TRBV7-2; d_call: -; clone_size: -; cdr3_aa: CASSFLSAGELFF; cdr3_nt: TGTGCCAGCAGCTTTCTCAGTGCCGGGGAGCTGTTTTTT
j_call: TRBJ2-2; v_call: TRBV11-2; d_call: -; clone_size: -; cdr3_aa: CASSLYSLAGELFF; cdr3_nt: TGTGCCAGCAGCTTATATTCTTTGGCCGGGGAGCTGTTTTTT
j_call: TRBJ1-2; v_call: TRBV5-1; d_call: -; clone_size: once; cdr3_aa: CASSLTKTENYGYTF; cdr3_nt: TGCGCCAGCAGCCTGACCAAGACAGAGAACTATGGCTACACCTTC
j_call: TRBJ1-1; v_call: TRBV19; d_call: -; clone_size: -; cdr3_aa: CASSIRRDTEAFF; cdr3_nt: TGTGCCAGTAGTATCCGGAGGGACACTGAAGCTTTCTTT
j_call: TRBJ2-2; v_call: TRBV5-4; d_call: TRBD2; clone_size: -; cdr3_aa: CASRRRTSGSTGELFF; cdr3_nt: TGTGCCAGCAGGCGGAGGACTAGCGGGAGCACCGGGGAGCTGTTTTTT
j_call: TRBJ2-5; v_call: TRBV11-3; d_call: -; clone_size: -; cdr3_aa: CASSLGSGEKETQYF; cdr3_nt: TGTGCCAGCAGCTTAGGGTCGGGGGAGAAAGAGACCCAGTACTTC
j_call: TRBJ1-1; v_call: TRBV28; d_call: -; clone_size: few; cdr3_aa: CASTQGGENTEAFF; cdr3_nt: TGTGCCAGCACCCAAGGGGGGGAGAACACTGAAGCTTTCTTT
j_call: TRBJ1-1; v_call: TRBV11-2; d_call: -; clone_size: -; cdr3_aa: CASSAEIGRLNTEAFF; cdr3_nt: TGTGCCAGCAGCGCAGAGATAGGACGGTTGAACACTGAAGCTTTCTTT
j_call: TRBJ1-2; v_call: TRBV5-1; d_call: -; clone_size: -; cdr3_aa: CASRSRTGDGYTF; cdr3_nt: TGCGCCAGCAGGAGTCGAACAGGCGATGGCTACACCTTC
j_call: TRBJ1-1; v_call: TRBV10-3; d_call: TRBD1; clone_size: -; cdr3_aa: CAISPGTGLLSTEAFF; cdr3_nt: TGTGCCATCAGCCCCGGGACAGGGCTCTTGTCGACTGAAGCTTTCTTT
j_call: TRBJ1-1; v_call: TRBV30; d_call: -; clone_size: few; cdr3_aa: CAWSVDGRGTEAFF; cdr3_nt: TGTGCCTGGAGTGTTGATGGGCGGGGGACTGAAGCTTTCTTT
j_call: TRBJ2-5; v_call: TRBV7-6; d_call: TRBD1; clone_size: -; cdr3_aa: CASSLGGTGTLKTQYF; cdr3_nt: TGTGCCAGCAGCTTAGGTGGGACAGGGACCCTTAAGACCCAGTACTTC
j_call: TRBJ1-1; v_call: TRBV6-5; d_call: -; clone_size: -; cdr3_aa: CASSSVDSEAFF; cdr3_nt: TGTGCCAGCAGTTCCGTAGACAGCGAAGCTTTCTTT
j_call: TRBJ2-3; v_call: TRBV6-5; d_call: TRBD2; clone_size: -; cdr3_aa: CASSFLGRATDTQYF; cdr3_nt: TGTGCCAGCAGTTTCCTGGGGAGGGCCACAGATACGCAGTATTTT
j_call: TRBJ2-7; v_call: TRBV4-2; d_call: TRBD1; clone_size: -; cdr3_aa: CASSQHSGQVPEQYF; cdr3_nt: TGTGCCAGCAGCCAACACTCTGGACAGGTCCCCGAGCAGTACTTC
j_call: TRBJ2-7; v_call: TRBV30; d_call: -; clone_size: -; cdr3_aa: CAWKWGSSHEQYF; cdr3_nt: TGTGCCTGGAAGTGGGGGAGTAGCCACGAGCAGTACTTC
j_call: TRBJ2-7; v_call: TRBV21-1; d_call: -; clone_size: -; cdr3_aa: CASSNSTRIFNLFYEQYF; cdr3_nt: TGTGCCAGCAGCAACAGTACTAGAATTTTCAATCTCTTCTACGAGCAGTACTTC
j_call: TRBJ2-1; v_call: TRBV25-1; d_call: -; clone_size: few; cdr3_aa: CASRGFSEQFF; cdr3_nt: TGTGCCAGCAGGGGGTTTAGTGAGCAGTTCTTC
j_call: TRBJ1-2; v_call: TRBV2; d_call: -; clone_size: -; cdr3_aa: CASIIDRREGYTF; cdr3_nt: TGTGCCAGCATTATAGACAGAAGGGAAGGCTACACCTTC
j_call: TRBJ1-2; v_call: TRBV15; d_call: TRBD1; clone_size: -; cdr3_aa: CATSRDLVTGEQYYGYTF; cdr3_nt: TGTGCCACCAGCAGAGATCTAGTAACAGGGGAGCAATACTATGGCTACACCTTC